This passage covers 29 T cell receptor beta chains from one sample sequenced in a study of regulatory T cells in long-lasting Graves disease. Construction of TCR beta libraries relied on iRepertoire HTBI primers and on Arm-PCR targeting CDR3 regions. TCRdb independently ran MiXCR on the multiplex PCR reads; one entry per CDR3 protein. The data show roughly 610,000 distinct CDR3 sequences, about 16% seen once. Time point noted: newly diagnosed GD, antithyroid drugs for less than 3 months. Extracted RNA from PBMCs served as the source of the TCR library. The same specimen was also included in a second study, on T cells in Graves' hyperthyroidism and ophthalmopathy.

Sequenced material: peripheral blood mononuclear cells (PBMCs), taken at new diagnosis, from a patient treated with antithyroid drugs. These TCRs come from a man aged 18 to 35 with Graves disease.

This clonotype appeared many times. This sequence joins TRBV5-1 and TRBJ2-7, with D perhaps given as TRBD1 or TRBD2 (5 bases each). Deletions cut 4 bases from V and 7 bases from J, with 21 bases between. Germline CDR1 and CDR2: SGHRS and YFSETQ. The CDR3 runs to 15 residues. In nucleotides, the CDR3 is TGCGCCAGCAGCAAGCCGGCAGGGACCCCTGGGGAGCAGTACTTC. Translation gives CASSKPAGTPGEQYF.

This clonotype was observed many times. The chain has TRBV11-2 and TRBJ2-5; D perhaps matches TRBD2 (6 bases). Germline assignment: CDR1 SGHAT and CDR2 FQNNGV. The CDR3 runs 14 residues. Deletions cut 7 bases from V and 7 bases from J, with 19 bases between. The CDR3 nucleotides read TGTGCCAGCAACATAGAGGGGCCGCGGGGGACCCAGTACTTC. The encoded protein is CASNIEGPRGTQYF.

The chain carries TRBV20-1 and TRBJ2-5; D is perhaps TRBD2 (5 bases). Trimming stripped 8 bases from V and 5 bases from J, with 15 bases between. The CDR3 totals 12 residues. Germline V CDR1 and CDR2: DFQATT, SNEGSKA (reference sequence). The CDR3 nucleotides are TGCAGTAGCACACGGGATGGGGAGACCCAGTACTTC. It encodes CSSTRDGETQYF.

The gene calls are TRBV5-5 and TRBJ2-2; D call uncertain. Deletions cut 1 base from V and 4 bases from J, with 11 bases between. Germline values: CDR1 SGHKS, CDR2 YYEKEE (reference sequence). The CDR3 is 15 residues long. For the CDR3, the DNA is TGTGCCAGCAGCTTGAGAATACAGACCACCGGGGAGCTGTTTTTT. Protein: CASSLRIQTTGELFF.

This clonotype was detected many times. The chain joins TRBV20-1 to TRBJ1-2; D might be TRBD1 (6 bases). The germline V and J ends were trimmed by 3 bases and 2 bases, with 16 bases remaining between them. Germline assignment: CDR1 DFQATT and CDR2 SNEGSKA (reference sequence). The CDR3 covers 15 residues. The CDR3 nucleotides are TGCAGTGCTAGGCCCCCTGGACAGTTAAACTATGGCTACACCTTC. This sequence encodes CSARPPGQLNYGYTF.

The table lists this clonotype with a few counts. V is TRBV24-1 and J is TRBJ2-2; 10 nucleotides agree with TRBD2. Germline V gene lookup returns CDR1 KGHDR and CDR2 SFDVKD. The CDR3 consists of 16 residues. The V segment lost 4 bases and the J segment 3 bases; nucleotides outside the gene matches: 4. CDR3 sequence reads: CATSDPGTSDTGELFF. The CDR3 bases are TGTGCCACCAGTGACCCCGGGACTAGCGACACCGGGGAGCTGTTTTTT.

The sample holds a few counts of this clonotype. The chain recombines TRBV5-1 with TRBJ1-1; the D is unclear. This CDR3 comprises 14 residues. The germline CDR1 and CDR2 sequences are SGHRS and YFSETQ. V lost 2 bases, J lost 3 bases, and 11 bases lay in between. Written as DNA, the CDR3 is TGCGCCAGCAGCTTCTTCTCAATGGACACTGAAGCTTTCTTT. It is translated as CASSFFSMDTEAFF.

This clonotype was counted many times. The V call is TRBV6-2 or TRBV6-3, the J call TRBJ2-5; 8 bases line up with TRBD2. The CDR3 is 16 amino acids. V dropped 6 bases and J dropped 5; count of bases not matched to a gene: 14. Germline assignment: CDR1 MNHEY and CDR2 SVGEGT. CDR3 DNA: TGTGCCAGCAGGCAGCTAGCGGGCCGTGGGCGGGAGACCCAGTACTTC. As protein: CASRQLAGRGRETQYF.

This clonotype was seen repeatedly, ten times or more. The chain employs TRBV10-3 and TRBJ2-5, with 7 bases that match TRBD1. Germline CDR1 ENHRY, CDR2 SYGVKD. The length of the CDR3 is 14 residues. V gave up 6 bases and J gave up 2 bases; unmatched junction bases: 6. The CDR3 coding sequence is TGTGCCATCAGCCGACAGGGAGAGCAAGAGACCCAGTACTTC. It yields the protein CAISRQGEQETQYF.

This clonotype came up many times. The V call is TRBV20-1, the J call TRBJ1-5; 9 bases align to TRBD1. Trimming removed 3 bases from V and 6 bases from J; junction bases left unmatched: 9. The CDR3 has 15 amino acids. Germline CDR1 and CDR2: DFQATT and SNEGSKA (reference sequence). This chain's CDR3 is CSASPGTGSPQPQHF. The CDR3 DNA reads TGCAGTGCTAGCCCCGGGACAGGGAGTCCTCAGCCCCAGCATTTT.

A word on this clonotype: This may be a read error: a much more frequent sequence differs by one nucleotide. The chain links TRBV11-2 to TRBJ2-1; D could derive from TRBD1 or TRBD2 (5 bases each). Deletions cut 5 bases from V and 2 bases from J, with 16 bases between. CDR1 is SGHAT, CDR2 FQNNGV, per germline. This CDR3 is 16 amino acids long. The CDR3, as DNA: TGTGCCAGCAGCCCGCAGGGACCAGCGACCTACAATGAGCAGTTCTTC. This translates into CASSPQGPATYNEQFF.

V and J are TRBV5-1 and TRBJ2-3; D is uncertain. The V gene lost 2 bases and the J gene lost 7 bases, with 14 bases spanning the gap. This CDR3 is built from 14 residues. CDR1 and CDR2 from the germline V gene are SGHRS and YFSETQ. CDR3 DNA sequence: TGCGCCAGCAGCTTACAGACTCACAGCAATACGCAGTATTTT. Translated: CASSLQTHSNTQYF.

This clonotype has ten or more counts. The chain has TRBV6-2 or TRBV6-3 and TRBJ1-1; a possible D gene is TRBD1 (6 bases). The germline CDR1 and CDR2 sequences are MNHEY and SVGEGT. The CDR3 covers 14 residues. V dropped 6 bases and J dropped 2 bases, with 13 bases sitting between them. In nucleotides, the CDR3 is TGTGCCAGCAGATCAGGACAGATCAACACTGAAGCTTTCTTT. Its protein product is CASRSGQINTEAFF.

A few counts support this clonotype. V usage is TRBV5-1 and J usage is TRBJ2-3, with TRBD2 matching over 15 bases. The CDR3 runs 17 residues. Losses at the gene ends were 5 bases for V and 2 bases for J; bases not matched to a gene: 6. The germline CDR1 and CDR2 sequences are SGHRS and YFSETQ. The CDR3 loop is CASRWTSGRAFTDTQYF. Written as DNA, the CDR3 is TGCGCCAGCAGATGGACTAGCGGGAGGGCCTTCACAGATACGCAGTATTTT. Full variable domain (outside the CDR3, taken from reference TRBV5-1 and TRBJ2-3): KAGVTQTPRYLIKTRGQQVTLSCSPISGHRSVSWYQQTPGQGLQFLFEYFSETQRNKGNFPGRFSGRQFSNSRSEMNVSTLELGDSALYLCASRWTSGRAFTDTQYFGPGTRLTVL.

A few counts support this clonotype. This sequence joins TRBV19 and TRBJ2-3, with D possibly being TRBD2 (6 bases). With 3 bases removed from V and 10 bases from J, the gap between germline ends came to 11 bases. The CDR3 contains 12 residues. Germline-derived CDR1 and CDR2 are LNHDA and SQIVND (reference sequence). The CDR3 is CASSMSRESQYF. The CDR3 DNA sequence: TGTGCCAGTAGTATGTCTCGGGAGTCGCAGTATTTT.

The sample holds many counts of this clonotype. This chain joins TRBV7-3 and TRBJ2-3, with unresolved D. This CDR3 contains 13 residues. Trimming stripped 2 bases from V and 2 bases from J, with 5 bases between. The germline gives CDR1 SGHTA, CDR2 FQGTGA. CDR3 DNA sequence: TGTGCCAGCAGCTTACTCCCCACAGATACGCAGTATTTT. This codes for CASSLLPTDTQYF.

The chain employs TRBV20-1 and TRBJ2-3; tentatively, D is TRBD2 (5 bases). Germline V CDR1 and CDR2: DFQATT, SNEGSKA (reference sequence). Trimming stripped 1 base from V and 0 bases from J, with 17 bases between. This CDR3 has 17 amino acids. In DNA, the CDR3 is TGCAGTGCTAGAGGTGCGGGCAGTCGTCGTAGCACAGATACGCAGTATTTT. Protein sequence: CSARGAGSRRSTDTQYF.

This rearrangement joins TRBV9 to TRBJ2-5; D is possibly TRBD2 (5 bases). The germline gives CDR1 SGDLS, CDR2 YYNGEE. V was trimmed by 4 bases and J by 4 bases, leaving 20 bases between them. The CDR3 contains 16 residues. CDR3 sequence: CASSSPLEGVVETQYF. CDR3 bases: TGTGCCAGCAGCTCCCCCCTCGAGGGAGTGGTAGAGACCCAGTACTTC.

As to this clonotype: A much larger clonotype is one base distant, so this may be a read error. This rearrangement joins TRBV28 to TRBJ2-3; the D is unclear. Germline V gene data show CDR1 as MDHEN and CDR2 as SYDVKM. This CDR3 has 13 residues. V gave up 10 bases and J gave up 1 base, with 12 bases separating them. In DNA form, the CDR3 reads TGTGCCAACCTCAGAGTGGGCACAGATACGCAGTATTTT. It is translated as CANLRVGTDTQYF.

In this sample, this clonotype turned up a few times. The chain joins TRBV6-5 to TRBJ1-2, with 8 bases matching TRBD1. The ends lost 0 bases at V and 7 bases at J; junction bases unmatched: 4. CDR1 MNHEY and CDR2 SVGAGI come from the germline V gene. The CDR3 length is 14 residues. CDR3 DNA sequence: TGTGCCAGCAGTTACTCAGGACAGGGCGGTGGCTACACCTTC. This encodes CASSYSGQGGGYTF.

This clonotype was detected ten times or more. The chain is built from TRBV7-2 and TRBJ1-5; no clear D gene. CDR1 and CDR2 from the germline V gene are SGHTA and FQGNSA. The V gene lost 6 bases and the J gene lost 3 bases, with 6 bases spanning the gap. CDR3 size: 12 residues. As DNA, the CDR3 is TGTGCCAGCAGTTCCCCCAATCAGCCCCAGCATTTT. Its protein product is CASSSPNQPQHF. The full variable domain, completed using reference TRBV7-2 and TRBJ1-5, is GAGVSQSPSNKVTEKGKDVELRCDPISGHTALYWYRQSLGQGLEFLIYFQGNSAPDKSGLPSDRFSAERTGGSVSTLTIQRTQQEDSAVYLCASSSPNQPQHFGDGTRLSIL.

In this sample, this clonotype turned up many times. Written as DNA, the CDR3 is TGTGCCTGTTCGCGGGACAGAGAGAACTATGGCTACACCTTC. Its translation is CACSRDRENYGYTF. The V call is TRBV30, the J call TRBJ1-2; 7 positions match TRBD1. V lost 6 bases and J lost 2; bases outside the gene matches: 9. CDR1 GTSNPN and CDR2 SVGIG come from the germline V gene (reference sequence). The CDR3 consists of 14 residues.

This clonotype was counted ten times or more. The chain combines TRBV12-3 or TRBV12-4 with TRBJ2-1, with D uncertain. The CDR3 consists of 16 residues. Trimming cost V 1 base and J 8 bases, with 18 bases left between them. DNA of the CDR3: TGTGCCAGCAGTTTAGTTTGGGGTAGGAGCCTCGATGAGCAGTTCTTC. Its translation: CASSLVWGRSLDEQFF.

The J gene is TRBJ2-2, the V gene TRBV4-1; 8 nucleotides line up with TRBD1. Per the germline V gene, CDR1 is MGHRA and CDR2 is YSYEKL. The J segment lost 4 bases and the V segment lost 0 bases, leaving 7 bases of the junction unmatched. This CDR3 comprises 17 residues. CDR3 protein: CASSQDYPGGSTGELFF. In DNA form, the CDR3 reads TGCGCCAGCAGCCAAGATTATCCAGGGGGCAGCACCGGGGAGCTGTTTTTT.

This clonotype has just a few counts. The rearrangement joins TRBV18 to TRBJ1-4, with TRBD1 matching 9 bases. Germline V gives CDR1 KGHSH, CDR2 LQKENI. V lost 5 bases, J lost 7 bases, and 8 bases stayed unmatched. The CDR3 loop spans 15 amino acids. The CDR3 loop is CASSSGQGQAEKLFF. CDR3 bases: TGTGCCAGCTCATCGGGACAGGGACAGGCTGAAAAACTGTTTTTT.

The gene calls are TRBV10-1 and TRBJ1-1; the D gene is possibly TRBD1 (6 bases). CDR3 length: 18 residues. Trimming took off 4 bases at V and 4 bases at J, with 25 bases between the two ends. Germline assignment: CDR1 WNHNN and CDR2 SYGVQD (reference sequence). In nucleotides, the CDR3 is TGCGCCAGCAGTGGGGGGGGGGCCCGCACAGGGTTCGGCACTGAAGCTTTCTTT. Its translation is CASSGGGARTGFGTEAFF.

This clonotype has just a few counts. One junction end does not reproduce the germline sequence, and a read error may be involved. The chain is built from TRBV7-8 and TRBJ2-1, with 10 bases aligning to TRBD2. This CDR3 has 14 amino acids. Germline V gene lookup returns CDR1 SGHVS and CDR2 FQNEAQ. The CDR3: CASSLLAGYNEQFF. The CDR3 DNA reads TGCGCCAGCAGCTTACTAGCGGGGTACAATGAGCAGTTCTTC.

This clonotype was detected many times. This chain links TRBV11-2 with TRBJ2-7; no reliable D call. The CDR3 extends over 15 amino acids. Trimming removed 5 bases from V and 0 bases from J, with 14 bases in between. Germline CDR1 is SGHAT and CDR2 is FQNNGV. In DNA, the CDR3 is TGTGCCAGCAGCCTCTCCGGTTACCTCTCCTACGAGCAGTACTTC. Its protein is CASSLSGYLSYEQYF.

This clonotype was observed a few times. The chain carries TRBV29-1 and TRBJ2-6; TRBD1 matches at 7 bases. Germline V gives CDR1 SQVTM, CDR2 ANQGSEA. The CDR3 spans 14 residues. V lost 3 bases, J lost 2 bases, and 1 base stayed unmatched. The chain's CDR3 is CSVDTGAGANVLTF. The CDR3 region has the DNA TGCAGCGTTGATACAGGGGCTGGGGCCAACGTCCTGACTTTC.